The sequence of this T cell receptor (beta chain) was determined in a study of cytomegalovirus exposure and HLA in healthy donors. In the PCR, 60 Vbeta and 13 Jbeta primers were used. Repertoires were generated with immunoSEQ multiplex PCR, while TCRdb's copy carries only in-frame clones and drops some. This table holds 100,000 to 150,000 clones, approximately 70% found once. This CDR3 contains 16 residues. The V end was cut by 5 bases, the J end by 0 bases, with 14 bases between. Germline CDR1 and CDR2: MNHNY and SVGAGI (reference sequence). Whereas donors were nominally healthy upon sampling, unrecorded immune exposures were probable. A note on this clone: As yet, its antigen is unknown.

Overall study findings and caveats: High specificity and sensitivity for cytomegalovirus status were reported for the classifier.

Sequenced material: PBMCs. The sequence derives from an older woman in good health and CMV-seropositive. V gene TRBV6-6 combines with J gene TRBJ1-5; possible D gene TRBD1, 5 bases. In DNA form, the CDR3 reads TGTGCCAGCAGTACCGGGACTCCATTTAGCAATCAGCCCCAGCATTTT. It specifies CASSTGTPFSNQPQHF.